Listed below are T cell receptor beta chains from one sample, sequenced in a study of shared clonotypes between healthy human individuals. Profiled with immunoSEQ multiplex PCR; TCRdb holds only in-frame clones, not every one. The repertoire holds about 690,000 clones, 80% to 95% seen once, with 30% to 35% in the top ten. The source material was memory CD8+ T cells from PBMCs. These receptors were collected from a man aged 18 to 30 in good health. Some clones in this sample may be carry-over from other donors' samples. Both conserved end residues are part of each CDR3. The order of the fields is J gene, clone size, D gene, CDR3 length, V gene, CDR3 protein, CDR3 DNA. A D gene is named only where the DNA matches it firmly. Size is omitted from some rows. Given values are once, few, many or a class for expanded clones.

>TRBJ1-1|.|.|12|TRBV5-6
CASSLGWAEAFF
TGTGCCAGCAGCTTGGGCTGGGCTGAAGCTTTCTTT
>TRBJ2-7|.|TRBD1|14|TRBV10-3
CAITSGTGTYEQYF
TGTGCCATCACCTCCGGGACAGGGACCTACGAGCAGTACTTC
>TRBJ1-5|few|.|14|TRBV10-2
CASTEDRTYQPQHF
TGCGCCAGCACTGAAGACAGGACCTATCAGCCCCAGCATTTT
>TRBJ2-4|.|.|13|TRBV5-1
CASSKGGRNIQYF
TGTGCCAGCAGCAAAGGGGGGAGGAACATTCAGTACTTC
>TRBJ1-5|few|.|13|TRBV19
CASSMSPKQPQHF
TGTGCCAGTAGTATGTCCCCCAAACAGCCCCAGCATTTT
>TRBJ2-3|.|.|15|TRBV6-5
CASSYSKWPTDTQYF
TGTGCCAGCAGTTACTCGAAATGGCCCACAGATACGCAGTATTTT
>TRBJ2-2|.|TRBD1|16|TRBV7-9
CASSPTDRGRTGELFF
TGTGCCAGCAGCCCAACGGACAGGGGGAGAACCGGGGAGCTGTTTTTT
>TRBJ2-1|.|TRBD2|16|TRBV28
CASSFRLAGIYNEQFF
TGTGCCAGCAGTTTCCGGCTAGCGGGTATATACAATGAGCAGTTCTTC
>TRBJ2-1|.|.|13|TRBV29-1
CSVVLSSYNEQFF
TGCAGCGTTGTTCTGAGCTCCTACAATGAGCAGTTCTTC
>TRBJ2-7|.|TRBD2|18|TRBV5-1
CASSLAGLAGVGTYEQYF
TGCGCCAGCAGCTTGGCCGGACTAGCGGGAGTAGGGACCTACGAGCAGTACTTC
>TRBJ2-1|.|.|14|TRBV6-5
CASRAIRGANEQFF
TGTGCCAGCAGGGCGATCAGGGGAGCCAATGAGCAGTTCTTC
>TRBJ2-1|.|TRBD1|14|TRBV7-9
CASSSGQGAYEQFF
TGTGCCAGCAGCTCGGGACAGGGGGCTTATGAGCAGTTCTTC
>TRBJ1-3|.|.|14|TRBV12-5
CASGFGQAGNTIYF
TGTGCTAGTGGTTTCGGGCAGGCTGGAAACACCATATATTTT
>TRBJ2-5|.|.|12|TRBV6-1
CASSGAEETQYF
TGTGCCAGCAGTGGGGCAGAAGAGACCCAGTACTTC
>TRBJ2-5|.|TRBD1|15|TRBV11-1
CASSSGQRYQETQYF
TGTGCCAGCAGCTCGGGACAGCGATACCAAGAGACCCAGTACTTC
>TRBJ2-1|.|TRBD2|16|TRBV5-1
CASSPYAGLAAGEQFF
TGCGCCAGCAGCCCATATGCCGGACTAGCCGCCGGGGAGCAGTTCTTC
>TRBJ1-5|.|TRBD1|16|TRBV27
CASSLGLGTGSGPQHF
TGTGCCAGCAGTTTAGGCTTAGGGACAGGTAGTGGGCCCCAGCATTTT
>TRBJ2-3|.|.|14|TRBV27
CASSLIGGTDTQYF
TGTGCCAGCAGTTTAATAGGAGGCACAGATACGCAGTATTTT
>TRBJ2-5|.|TRBD1|15|TRBV7-9
CASSIPGQGKETQYF
TGTGCCAGCAGCATTCCGGGACAGGGGAAAGAGACCCAGTACTTC
>TRBJ2-7|many|.|14|TRBV18
CASSPVRGGYEQYF
TGTGCCAGCTCACCAGTCAGAGGGGGCTACGAGCAGTACTTC
>TRBJ1-1|.|TRBD1|16|TRBV5-1
CASSSAPGQLNTEAFF
TGCGCCAGCAGCTCCGCACCGGGACAGCTGAACACTGAAGCTTTCTTT
>TRBJ1-4|.|.|17|TRBV6-1
CASSENGRTSTNEKLFF
TGTGCCAGCAGTGAAAACGGGAGGACATCAACTAATGAAAAACTGTTTTTT
>TRBJ2-3|.|.|11|TRBV2
CANLQGDTQYF
TGTGCCAACCTACAGGGAGATACGCAGTATTTT
>TRBJ2-7|.|TRBD2|16|TRBV5-1
CASTKIPAGVSSEQYF
TGCGCCAGCACCAAAATACCAGCGGGAGTATCTTCCGAGCAGTACTTC
>TRBJ1-2|.|.|15|TRBV19
CASRGRTPEGYGYTF
TGTGCCAGTAGGGGGAGGACCCCAGAAGGCTATGGCTACACCTTC
>TRBJ2-1|.|.|13|TRBV6-5
CASSYLFGDEQFF
TGTGCCAGCAGCTACCTTTTCGGGGATGAGCAGTTCTTC
>TRBJ2-7|.|.|13|TRBV27
CASSPGSSYEQYF
TGTGCCAGCAGCCCCGGAAGCTCCTACGAGCAGTACTTC
>TRBJ2-2|.|.|15|TRBV4-3
CASSQLRDLRGELFF
TGCGCCAGCAGCCAACTCCGGGATCTGCGGGGGGAGCTGTTTTTT
>TRBJ2-5|.|.|13|TRBV29-1
CSVELGFVETQYF
TGCAGCGTTGAATTAGGGTTCGTCGAGACCCAGTACTTC
>TRBJ2-1|.|.|14|TRBV5-6
CASSYSSSYNEQFF
TGTGCCAGCAGCTACTCGAGCTCCTACAATGAGCAGTTCTTC
>TRBJ2-1|.|TRBD2|14|TRBV27
CASSLGAGYNEQFF
TGTGCCAGCAGTTTGGGAGCGGGGTACAATGAGCAGTTCTTC
>TRBJ2-7|.|.|13|TRBV10-3
CAISESRVHEQYF
TGTGCCATCAGTGAGTCGCGCGTCCACGAGCAGTACTTC
>TRBJ2-1|.|TRBD2|16|TRBV27
CASSLSSGTRRDEQFF
TGTGCCAGCAGTTTATCTAGCGGGACACGAAGAGATGAGCAGTTCTTC
>TRBJ1-1|.|.|13|TRBV19
CASSSTGNTEAFF
TGTGCCAGTAGTTCAACAGGAAACACTGAAGCTTTCTTT
>TRBJ1-2|.|.|15|TRBV9
CASSDSRVGRYGYTF
TGTGCCAGCAGCGATAGCCGGGTAGGGAGGTATGGCTACACCTTC
>TRBJ2-7|once|TRBD1|14|TRBV19
CASSVDRGSYEQYF
TGTGCCAGTAGTGTTGACAGGGGATCCTACGAGCAGTACTTC
>TRBJ2-3|.|.|15|TRBV7-9
CASTQRVGIADTQYF
TGTGCCAGCACCCAAAGAGTGGGCATCGCAGATACGCAGTATTTT
>TRBJ1-1|few|.|12|TRBV11-2
CASSLENRGAFF
TGTGCCAGCAGCTTAGAGAACAGAGGGGCTTTCTTT
>TRBJ2-7|.|.|18|TRBV15
CATSRDRLKTGGSYEQYF
TGTGCCACCAGCAGGGATAGGTTAAAGACAGGTGGATCCTACGAGCAGTACTTC
>TRBJ1-2|once|.|15|TRBV15
CATSRDRGVLGGYTF
TGTGCCACCAGCAGAGATCGCGGGGTTCTGGGCGGCTACACCTTC
>TRBJ2-3|many|.|14|TRBV9
CASSVSGSTDTQYF
TGTGCCAGCAGCGTATCCGGAAGCACAGATACGCAGTATTTT
>TRBJ2-7|.|.|12|TRBV7-9
CASSPGSHEQYF
TGTGCCAGCAGCCCGGGGAGCCACGAGCAGTACTTC
>TRBJ2-7|.|.|14|TRBV28
CASSFDVGPYEQYF
TGTGCCAGCAGTTTCGATGTCGGGCCCTACGAGCAGTACTTC
>TRBJ2-7|.|.|12|TRBV27
CASSFPGSEQYF
TGTGCCAGCAGTTTCCCCGGGTCCGAGCAGTACTTC
>TRBJ2-7|.|.|15|TRBV7-2
CASSPRGSVSYEQYF
TGTGCCAGCAGCCCCAGGGGTAGCGTCTCCTACGAGCAGTACTTC
>TRBJ2-1|.|TRBD2|15|TRBV9
CASSTGTSGRDEQFF
TGTGCCAGCAGCACCGGGACTAGCGGGAGGGATGAGCAGTTCTTC
>TRBJ2-1|once|.|14|TRBV5-4
CASSPEVEDLQQFF
TGTGCCAGCAGCCCTGAGGTTGAGGATTTACAACAGTTCTTC
>TRBJ2-7|once|TRBD2|13|TRBV11-2
CASSPGTSQGQYF
TGTGCCAGCAGCCCCGGGACTAGCCAGGGGCAGTACTTC
>TRBJ1-5|.|.|12|TRBV28
CASSFIIQPQHF
TGTGCCAGCAGTTTTATTATTCAGCCCCAGCATTTT
>TRBJ2-1|.|TRBD2|16|TRBV28
CASSFLREGLDNEQFF
TGTGCCAGCAGTTTTCTACGGGAGGGCCTCGACAATGAGCAGTTCTTC
>TRBJ1-1|few|TRBD1|15|TRBV28
CASSLTGEVNTEAFF
TGTGCCAGCAGCCTAACAGGGGAGGTGAACACTGAAGCTTTCTTT
>TRBJ2-5|.|TRBD2|12|TRBV29-1
CSVGTSSETQYF
TGCAGCGTTGGGACTAGTTCAGAGACCCAGTACTTC
>TRBJ1-1|many|.|14|TRBV7-9
CASSSQGLNTEAFF
TGTGCCAGCAGCTCGCAGGGCTTGAACACTGAAGCTTTCTTT